This TCR beta chain derives from a study of cytomegalovirus exposure and HLA in healthy donors. Study-wide background: Researchers previously reported finding fewer than 140 million unique TCR beta sequences from approximately 200 million T cells. Regarding the study as a whole: A cluster of highly shared sequence variants was likely a sequencing artifact. Across all donors, roughly uniform sequencing depth was an assumption of the presence/absence analyses. A later analysis linked a missense DCLRE1C variant to TCR beta V- and J-gene trimming.

Researchers ran the PCR with 60 Vbeta and 13 Jbeta primers. Here immunoSEQ multiplex PCR was the method, and the copy in TCRdb shows in-frame clones only, minus some. The table includes 150,000 to 200,000 clones, around 80% detected once. This clone was seen more than once but under ten times. The antigen is not known. The V and J ends lost 4 bases and 1 base respectively, with 16 bases between them. Germline loops: CDR1 GTSNPN, CDR2 SVGIG (reference sequence). This CDR3 contains 15 residues. Sequenced: PBMCs. V is TRBV30 and J is TRBJ2-5; perhaps TRBD1 as D (6 bases). The source of this sequence is a woman in her 30s in good health and CMV-seronegative. CDR3 in amino acids: CAWTSGQNPQETQYF. The CDR3 bases are TGTGCCTGGACCAGCGGACAGAATCCCCAAGAGACCCAGTACTTC.